The 23 T cell receptor beta chains presented below share a single source sample, sequenced in a study of blood T cell repertoires in COVID-19. Generated by immunoSEQ multiplex PCR, the TCRdb table keeps only in-frame clones and is missing some. The profile shows some 97,000 clones, around four fifths of them singletons. Sequenced: peripheral blood. All receptors come from a man aged 50-60 years with active or convalescent COVID-19.

A note on this clone: Other nucleotide sequences in the sample specify the same CDR3. The gene calls are TRBV3-1 (or the pseudogene TRBV3-2) and TRBJ2-5; 7 nucleotides match TRBD1. This CDR3 comprises 13 residues. V dropped 4 bases and J dropped 4; count of bases not matched to a gene: 3. In germline, CDR1 is LGHDT, CDR2 YNNKEL (reference sequence). The CDR3 DNA sequence: TGTGCCAGCAGCCCAGCAGGGGGAGAGACCCAGTACTTC. Translation: CASSPAGGETQYF.

J is TRBJ2-1 and V is TRBV27, with 7 bases lining up with TRBD2. The V gene's germline CDR1 is MNHEY and CDR2 SMNVEV (reference sequence). The CDR3 is 16 amino acids. Germline trimming cut 5 bases from V and 3 bases from J; bases unmatched to any gene: 10. The CDR3 is CASSPLRAGDYNEQFF. The CDR3 DNA is TGTGCCAGCAGTCCCCTTCGCGCGGGAGACTACAATGAGCAGTTCTTC.

The chain is built from TRBV28 and TRBJ1-4; no firm D call. This CDR3 comprises 14 residues. From germline, CDR1 is MDHEN and CDR2 SYDVKM. Trimming stripped 2 bases from V and 5 bases from J, with 9 bases between. The chain's CDR3 is CASSLGQSNEKLFF. In nucleotides, the CDR3 is TGTGCCAGCAGTTTAGGCCAGTCAAATGAAAAACTGTTTTTT.

CDR3: CASSLAEMGEQFF. CDR3 coding DNA: TGTGCCAGCAGTTTAGCGGAAATGGGTGAGCAGTTCTTC. The chain is built from TRBV5-4 and TRBJ2-1, with a weak D call TRBD2 (6 bases). This CDR3 spans 13 amino acids. CDR1 is SGHNT and CDR2 is YYREEE in the germline V gene (reference sequence). Trimming removed 5 bases from V and 9 bases from J, with 15 bases in between.

This sequence joins TRBV27 and TRBJ1-2; 7 bases match TRBD1. There are 14 residues in the CDR3. CDR1 is MNHEY, CDR2 SMNVEV, per germline (reference sequence). Trimming removed 10 bases from V and 5 bases from J; junction bases left unmatched: 13. CDR3 sequence: CATGPRQGLYGYTF. CDR3 nucleotide sequence: TGTGCCACCGGCCCCAGACAGGGCTTATATGGCTACACCTTC.

Remarks on this clone: Germline is not matched at one junction end, which may reflect a read error. The chain employs TRBV7-7 and TRBJ2-5; D is undetermined. Germline V gene data show CDR1 as SSHAT and CDR2 as FNYEAQ (reference sequence). The CDR3 consists of 13 residues. The CDR3: CASSVLGWETQYF. CDR3 bases: TGTGCTAGCAGCGTCCTCGGGTGGGAGACCCAGTACTTC.

The chain employs TRBV19 and TRBJ2-2; a weak D match, TRBD2 (5 bases). The CDR3 covers 14 residues. Trimming stripped 3 bases from V and 8 bases from J, with 13 bases between. Germline V CDR1 and CDR2: LNHDA, SQIVND (reference sequence). DNA for the CDR3: TGTGCCAGTAGTATCGGGCAAGGGAGTGGGGAGCTGTTTTTT. Its protein product is CASSIGQGSGELFF. Complete variable domain (other parts from reference TRBV19 and TRBJ2-2): DGGITQSPKYLFRKEGQNVTLSCEQNLNHDAMYWYRQDPGQGLRLIYYSQIVNDFQKGDIAEGYSVSREKKESFPLTVTSAQKNPTAFYLCASSIGQGSGELFFGEGSRLTVL.

The chain combines TRBV15 with TRBJ2-5; 8 bases match TRBD2. Unmatched junction bases numbered 3, after V lost 1 base and J lost 2 bases. The CDR3 covers 15 residues. Germline V gene sequence: CDR1 LNHNV, CDR2 YYDKDF (reference sequence). CDR3 protein: CATSRAGGKQETQYF. For the CDR3, the DNA is TGTGCCACCAGCAGAGCGGGAGGGAAACAAGAGACCCAGTACTTC.

V usage is TRBV9 and J usage is TRBJ1-4; D is possibly TRBD1 (5 bases). Germline V gives CDR1 SGDLS, CDR2 YYNGEE. The CDR3 consists of 14 residues. V was trimmed by 4 bases and J by 8 bases, leaving 15 bases between them. The CDR3 loop is CASSMTTANEKLFF. CDR3 nucleotides: TGTGCCAGCAGCATGACGACAGCCAACGAAAAACTGTTTTTT.

This clone was found once. This chain joins TRBV11-3 and TRBJ2-7, with D possibly TRBD2 on 7 matching bases. Trimming took off 5 bases at V and 5 bases at J, with 19 bases between the two ends. The CDR3 is made up of 15 amino acids. Germline CDR1 is SGHNT and CDR2 is YENEEA. CDR3 in amino acids: CASSLRGGSSHEQYF. CDR3 DNA sequence: TGTGCCAGCAGCCTGAGGGGGGGTAGTTCGCACGAGCAGTACTTC.

This chain uses TRBV6-1 with TRBJ2-1; 8 positions agree with TRBD2. Germline V gene data show CDR1 as MNHNS and CDR2 as SASEGT. J lost 9 bases, V lost 2 bases, and 9 bases had no gene match. The CDR3 totals 15 residues. CDR3 sequence: CASSESTSATSEQFF. As DNA, the CDR3 is TGTGCCAGCAGTGAATCGACTAGCGCCACCAGTGAGCAGTTCTTC.

This clone is a singleton in its sample. The rearrangement joins TRBV12-3 or TRBV12-4 to TRBJ2-7; TRBD1 is a possible D gene (5 bases). The CDR3 sequence is 12 residues long. Trimming shortened V by 5 bases and J by 6 bases, and 11 bases separated the two germline ends. The CDR3: CASSPTQAEQYF. The CDR3 nucleotides are TGTGCCAGCAGTCCTACACAGGCCGAGCAGTACTTC.

V and J are TRBV6-1 and TRBJ2-7; D is undetermined. In germline, CDR1 is MNHNS, CDR2 SASEGT. V lost 1 base and J lost 3, with 7 bases in between. This CDR3 has 13 amino acids. CDR3 nucleotides: TGTGCCAGCAGTGAAGGCGAACTCTACGAGCAGTACTTC. This gives the protein CASSEGELYEQYF.

V gene TRBV2 combines with J gene TRBJ2-6; 9 bases are shared with TRBD1. CDR1 and CDR2 from the germline V gene are SNHLY and FYNNEI. The CDR3 loop spans 17 amino acids. V was clipped by 8 bases and J by 0 bases; unmatched bases: 8. The CDR3 sequence: CASSLGQGLSGANVLTF. The CDR3 coding sequence is TGTGCCAGCTCTCTGGGACAGGGTCTCTCTGGGGCCAACGTCCTGACTTTC.

The rearrangement joins TRBV21-1 to TRBJ2-7; no check of the table's D call, TRBD2, against the DNA was made. TRBV21-1 is a pseudogene. The CDR3 covers 14 residues. CDR3 in DNA: TGTGCCAGTAACAGGGATCGGGGGGACTACGAGCAGTACTTC. This translates into CASNRDRGDYEQYF.

This chain links TRBV2 with TRBJ2-7; perhaps TRBD1 as D (6 bases). This CDR3 contains 13 residues. Deletions cut 6 bases from V and 2 bases from J, with 11 bases between. Germline V gives CDR1 SNHLY, CDR2 FYNNEI. The CDR3: CASRSQGTYEQYF. The DNA of the CDR3 is TGTGCCAGCAGGTCACAGGGTACCTACGAGCAGTACTTC.

The V call is TRBV5-8, the J call TRBJ1-1, with D possibly being TRBD1 (5 bases). V was trimmed by 2 bases and J by 10 bases, leaving 15 bases between them. CDR1 and CDR2 (germline): SGHTS, YDEGEE. This CDR3 is 13 amino acids long. CDR3 nucleotides: TGTGCCAGCAGCTTAAGCGGGGCGCTGGTAGCTTTCTTT. This translates into CASSLSGALVAFF.

The V call is TRBV25-1, the J call TRBJ1-1; maybe TRBD1 (6 bases). There are 12 residues in the CDR3. The germline V and J ends were trimmed by 6 bases and 4 bases, with 9 bases remaining between them. CDR1 is MGHDK, CDR2 SYGVNS, per germline. DNA for the CDR3: TGTGCCAGCAGGGCAGGGGTCACTGAAGCTTTCTTT. It is translated as CASRAGVTEAFF.

This clone was detected a few times. This chain connects TRBV11-2 to TRBJ2-7, with 8 bases fitting TRBD2. V shed 6 bases and J 2 bases; nucleotides not matched to a gene: 6. Germline V CDR1 and CDR2: SGHAT, FQNNGV. The CDR3 is 14 amino acids. The CDR3 region has the DNA TGTGCCAGCAGGCATCCGGGACTAGCCTACGAGCAGTACTTC. It is translated as CASRHPGLAYEQYF.

The chain employs TRBV29-1 and TRBJ1-1, with TRBD1 matching over 11 bases. Unmatched junction bases numbered 9, after V lost 8 bases and J lost 4 bases. The CDR3 is 14 amino acids. CDR1 and CDR2 (germline): SQVTM, ANQGSEA. The CDR3 region has the DNA TGCAGCTCTTGGACAGGGGGCGCGGTCACTGAAGCTTTCTTT. Its translation is CSSWTGGAVTEAFF.

This chain connects TRBV29-1 to TRBJ1-1; D gene uncertain. Germline assignment: CDR1 SQVTM and CDR2 ANQGSEA. The V end was cut by 3 bases, the J end by 5 bases, with 13 bases between. The CDR3 loop spans 13 amino acids. CDR3 DNA sequence: TGCAGCGTTGATAGGTCGGGGTCAACTGAAGCTTTCTTT. Protein sequence: CSVDRSGSTEAFF.

The chain is built from TRBV18 and TRBJ2-2; D is ambiguous. CDR1 is KGHSH and CDR2 is LQKENI in the germline V gene. With 10 bases removed from V and 2 bases from J, the gap between germline ends came to 11 bases. This CDR3 region has 13 residues. In DNA form, the CDR3 reads TGTGCCACCATGGCAATTAACACCGGGGAGCTGTTTTTT. It yields the protein CATMAINTGELFF. Looking up the rest from reference TRBV18 and TRBJ2-2 gives the full variable domain: NAGVMQNPRHLVRRRGQEARLRCSPMKGHSHVYWYRQLPEEGLKFMVYLQKENIIDESGMPKERFSAEFPKEGPSILRIQQVVRGDSAAYFCATMAINTGELFFGEGSRLTVL.

This chain connects TRBV2 to TRBJ2-2; the match to TRBD2 covers 12 bases. The germline gives CDR1 SNHLY, CDR2 FYNNEI. This CDR3 comprises 15 residues. The junction had 0 bases not matched to a gene; V was cut back by 4 bases and J by 3 bases. The CDR3 here is CASSGLAGDTGELFF. CDR3 nucleotides: TGTGCCAGCAGTGGACTAGCGGGAGACACCGGGGAGCTGTTTTTT.